Detailed here is one T cell receptor beta chain. Its antigen is unidentified. The table came from immunoSEQ multiplex PCR; TCRdb's copy has only in-frame clones and leaves some out. The sample lists approximately 110,000 clones; about 92% were seen once. This record comes from a study of CD4+ T cells in melanoma. This CDR3 has 15 residues. Germline values: CDR1 KGHSH, CDR2 LQKENI. The V segment lost 2 bases and the J segment 5 bases; nucleotides outside the gene matches: 9. Overall study findings and caveats: Neoantigen-specific CD4+ T cells in melanoma reportedly had diverse differentiation states. CD8+ T cell, macrophage and B cell function reportedly correlated with neoantigen-specific CD4+ T cells.

The rearrangement uses TRBV18 and TRBJ2-7; 7 nucleotides agree with TRBD1. The TCR was taken from a human donor with melanoma. Sequenced material: peripheral blood. The CDR3 sequence is CASSPLQGVGNEQYF. The CDR3, as DNA: TGTGCCAGCTCACCATTGCAGGGGGTAGGGAACGAGCAGTACTTC.